This is a list of T cell receptor beta chains from one sample in a study of immune evolution from preneoplasia to lung adenocarcinoma. Here immunoSEQ multiplex PCR was the method, and the copy in TCRdb shows in-frame clones only, minus some. The sample has roughly 7,000 clones; 78% are singletons. Sequenced material: FFPE adjacent normal lung tissue. The receptors shown here come from a person between 55 and 80 years old with lung adenocarcinoma. The CDR3 runs from the conserved cysteine through the conserved F or W. D genes are given only for firm matches. A row's size may be missing; if present it is once, few, many or a size class.

J gene: TRBJ2-5
V gene: TRBV7-7
D gene: -
clone size: -
CDR3 protein: CASSPDQETQYF
CDR3 DNA: TGTGCTAGCAGCCCGGACCAAGAGACCCAGTACTTC

J gene: TRBJ1-2
V gene: TRBV19
D gene: -
clone size: -
CDR3 protein: CASSISWGDYGYTF
CDR3 DNA: TGTGCCAGTAGTATCTCATGGGGCGACTATGGCTACACCTTC

J gene: TRBJ1-1
V gene: TRBV6-1
D gene: -
clone size: -
CDR3 protein: CASSSGPATEAFF
CDR3 DNA: TGTGCCAGCAGTTCGGGACCGGCGACTGAAGCTTTCTTT

J gene: TRBJ1-5
V gene: TRBV15
D gene: TRBD1
clone size: -
CDR3 protein: CATSRGGAVGTGKNQPQHF
CDR3 DNA: TGTGCCACCAGCAGAGGAGGGGCTGTCGGGACAGGGAAAAATCAGCCCCAGCATTTT

J gene: TRBJ2-1
V gene: TRBV2
D gene: TRBD1
clone size: -
CDR3 protein: CATRDRDRNEQFF
CDR3 DNA: TGTGCCACCCGGGACAGGGATCGCAATGAGCAGTTCTTC

J gene: TRBJ2-3
V gene: TRBV6-1
D gene: -
clone size: -
CDR3 protein: CASSEVNFLRPSTDTQYF
CDR3 DNA: TGTGCCAGCAGTGAAGTGAACTTCCTGAGACCTAGCACAGATACGCAGTATTTT

J gene: TRBJ2-6
V gene: TRBV4-1
D gene: -
clone size: once
CDR3 protein: CASSQEIRSSGANVLTF
CDR3 DNA: TGCGCCAGCAGCCAAGAGATTCGCAGCTCTGGGGCCAACGTCCTGACTTTC

J gene: TRBJ1-4
V gene: TRBV9
D gene: -
clone size: -
CDR3 protein: CASSEDTEEEKLFF
CDR3 DNA: TGTGCCAGCAGCGAAGACACAGAGGAGGAAAAACTGTTTTTT

J gene: TRBJ1-1
V gene: TRBV6-6
D gene: TRBD1
clone size: -
CDR3 protein: CATQAERQGNTEAFF
CDR3 DNA: TGTGCCACCCAGGCTGAAAGACAGGGGAACACTGAAGCTTTCTTT

J gene: TRBJ1-3
V gene: TRBV30
D gene: -
clone size: once
CDR3 protein: CAWSSAGNTIYF
CDR3 DNA: TGTGCCTGGAGCTCAGCTGGAAACACCATATATTTT

J gene: TRBJ1-3
V gene: TRBV7-8
D gene: -
clone size: -
CDR3 protein: CASSLRGVSGNTIYF
CDR3 DNA: TGTGCCAGCAGCTTAAGGGGAGTTAGTGGAAACACCATATATTTT

J gene: TRBJ2-7
V gene: TRBV4-1
D gene: -
clone size: -
CDR3 protein: CASSQGQGSYEQYF
CDR3 DNA: TGCGCCAGCAGCCAAGGGCAGGGGTCCTACGAGCAGTACTTC